The rows below give T cell receptor beta chains drawn from one sample of a study of blood T cell repertoires in COVID-19. Clones were read by immunoSEQ multiplex PCR, and TCRdb kept only the in-frame ones, dropping some. The sample contains roughly 290,000 clones, more than 75% of which appear only once. The sample was peripheral blood. The receptors shown here come from a woman aged 50 to 60 who had recovered from COVID-19. Each CDR3 is given with its conserved first and last residue. A D gene is named only where the DNA matches it firmly. Rows may omit the clone size; those that give it use once, few, many or a size class.

DNA: TGTGCCAGCAGCCCTAACTTGGCGGGAGGGGGCTATAGTGAGCAGTTCTTC; CDR3: CASSPNLAGGGYSEQFF; J: TRBJ2-1; D: TRBD2; V: TRBV5-6; size: once
DNA: TGCGCCAGCAGCCCCTGGACTAGCGGGGGCGAGGGGCAGTACTTC; CDR3: CASSPWTSGGEGQYF; J: TRBJ2-7; D: TRBD2; V: TRBV5-1; size: .
DNA: TGTGCCAGCAGAAGGACAATCAACACCGGGGAGCTGTTTTTT; CDR3: CASRRTINTGELFF; J: TRBJ2-2; D: .; V: TRBV9; size: .
DNA: TGTGCCAGCTCACCCGTTCTCTATCCTGGAGAGAATGAAAAACTGTTTTTT; CDR3: CASSPVLYPGENEKLFF; J: TRBJ1-4; D: .; V: TRBV18; size: .
DNA: TGTGCCAGCAGTCCCGGAGGGGCGGGGTATGGCTACACCTTC; CDR3: CASSPGGAGYGYTF; J: TRBJ1-2; D: .; V: TRBV28; size: .
DNA: TGTGCCAGCAGATACTTTGACCGGGACTCAGAACTGTACTTC; CDR3: CASRYFDRDSELYF; J: TRBJ2-7; D: .; V: TRBV2; size: .
DNA: TGTGCCTGGAGTGTACTACTCGGGGATCAAGAGACCCAGTACTTC; CDR3: CAWSVLLGDQETQYF; J: TRBJ2-5; D: .; V: TRBV30; size: .
DNA: TGTGCCAGCACCCCAAGGACAGGGGGTAAGCCTAATGAAAAACTGTTTTTT; CDR3: CASTPRTGGKPNEKLFF; J: TRBJ1-4; D: TRBD1; V: TRBV6-2/TRBV6-3; size: once
DNA: TGTGCCAGCAGCCCCCACGGGTTAGCGACAACAGATACGCAGTATTTT; CDR3: CASSPHGLATTDTQYF; J: TRBJ2-3; D: .; V: TRBV7-2; size: .
DNA: TGCGCCAGCAGTGAGCGGACAGGGACAAATGAAAAACTGTTTTTT; CDR3: CASSERTGTNEKLFF; J: TRBJ1-4; D: TRBD1; V: TRBV5-1; size: .
DNA: TGCAGCGTGACAACAGGGGGGGTTGGCTACACCTTC; CDR3: CSVTTGGVGYTF; J: TRBJ1-2; D: TRBD1; V: TRBV29-1; size: many
DNA: TGTGCCAGCAGTCTTTGGGCAGGGAATACTGAAGCTTTCTTT; CDR3: CASSLWAGNTEAFF; J: TRBJ1-1; D: .; V: TRBV27; size: once
DNA: TGTGCCAGCAGCGCCGACAGGGGGCGTGATTCACCCCTCCACTTT; CDR3: CASSADRGRDSPLHF; J: TRBJ1-6; D: TRBD1; V: TRBV7-9; size: once
DNA: TGTGCCAGCAGCTCACCCGGGACAGACTCCTACGAGCAGTACTTC; CDR3: CASSSPGTDSYEQYF; J: TRBJ2-7; D: TRBD1; V: TRBV7-6; size: .
DNA: TGTGCCAGCAGCTTGGGACTAGCTGCAGATACGCAGTATTTT; CDR3: CASSLGLAADTQYF; J: TRBJ2-3; D: TRBD2; V: TRBV7-3; size: .
DNA: TGTGCCAGCAGGGTAGGGGGTAACTATGGCTACACCTTC; CDR3: CASRVGGNYGYTF; J: TRBJ1-2; D: .; V: TRBV7-2; size: .
DNA: TGTGCCACCAGTGACCCGGGACTTAACAATGAGCAGTTCTTC; CDR3: CATSDPGLNNEQFF; J: TRBJ2-1; D: .; V: TRBV24-1; size: .
DNA: TGTGCCAGCAGCTTGAGGCGGGAGGGAGGAGAGACCCAGTACTTC; CDR3: CASSLRREGGETQYF; J: TRBJ2-5; D: TRBD2; V: TRBV5-4; size: .